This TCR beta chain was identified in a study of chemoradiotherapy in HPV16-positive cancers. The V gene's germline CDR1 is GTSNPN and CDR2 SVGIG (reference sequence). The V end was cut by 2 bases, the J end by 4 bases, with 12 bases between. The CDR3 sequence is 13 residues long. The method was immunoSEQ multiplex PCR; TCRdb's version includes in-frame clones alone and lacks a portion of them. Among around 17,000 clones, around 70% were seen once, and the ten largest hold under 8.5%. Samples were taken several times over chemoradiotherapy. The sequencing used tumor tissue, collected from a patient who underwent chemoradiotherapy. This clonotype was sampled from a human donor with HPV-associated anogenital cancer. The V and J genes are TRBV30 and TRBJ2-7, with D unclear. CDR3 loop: CAWSPSVIYEQYF. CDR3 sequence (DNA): TGTGCCTGGAGTCCATCGGTGATTTACGAGCAGTACTTC.